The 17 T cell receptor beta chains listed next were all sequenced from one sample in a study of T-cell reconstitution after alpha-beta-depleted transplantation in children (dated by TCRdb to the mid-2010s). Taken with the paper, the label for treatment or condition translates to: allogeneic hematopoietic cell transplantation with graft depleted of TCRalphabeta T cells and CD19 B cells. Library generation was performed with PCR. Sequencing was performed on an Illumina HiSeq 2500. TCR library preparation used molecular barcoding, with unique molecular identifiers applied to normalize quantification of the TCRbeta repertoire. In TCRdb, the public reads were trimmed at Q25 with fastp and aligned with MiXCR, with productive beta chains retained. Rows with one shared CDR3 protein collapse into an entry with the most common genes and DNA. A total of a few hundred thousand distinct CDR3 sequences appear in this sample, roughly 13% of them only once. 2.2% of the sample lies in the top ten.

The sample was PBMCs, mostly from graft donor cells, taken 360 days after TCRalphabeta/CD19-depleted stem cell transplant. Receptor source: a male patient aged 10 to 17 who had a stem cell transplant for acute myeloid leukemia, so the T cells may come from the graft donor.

This CDR3 reads CASSEEEAEAFF. As DNA, the CDR3 is TGTGCCAGCAGTGAAGAGGAGGCTGAAGCTTTCTTT. The chain carries TRBV2 and TRBJ1-1; D not certain. This CDR3 contains 12 residues. V was clipped by 1 base and J by 6 bases, with 6 bases between them. Per germline, CDR1 SNHLY and CDR2 FYNNEI. The entire variable domain, with the rest obtained from reference TRBV2 and TRBJ1-1, is as follows: EPEVTQTPSHQVTQMGQEVILRCVPISNHLYFYWYRQILGQKVEFLVSFYNNEISEKSEIFDDQFSVERPDGSNFTLKIRSTKLEDSAMYFCASSEEEAEAFFGQGTRLTVV.

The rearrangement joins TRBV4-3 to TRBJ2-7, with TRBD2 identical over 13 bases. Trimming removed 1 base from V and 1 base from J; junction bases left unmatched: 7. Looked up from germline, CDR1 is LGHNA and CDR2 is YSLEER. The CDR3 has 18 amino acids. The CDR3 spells CASSQGGLAGLGSYEQYF. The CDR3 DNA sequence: TGCGCCAGCAGCCAAGGGGGACTAGCGGGGTTGGGGTCCTACGAGCAGTACTTC.

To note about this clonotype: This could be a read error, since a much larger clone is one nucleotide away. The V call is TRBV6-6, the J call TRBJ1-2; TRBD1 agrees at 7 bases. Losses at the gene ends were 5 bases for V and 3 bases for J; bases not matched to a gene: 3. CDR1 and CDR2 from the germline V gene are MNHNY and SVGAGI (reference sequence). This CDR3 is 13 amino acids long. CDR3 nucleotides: TGTGCCAGCAGTCGGGGGACAGACTATGGCTACACCTTC. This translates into CASSRGTDYGYTF.

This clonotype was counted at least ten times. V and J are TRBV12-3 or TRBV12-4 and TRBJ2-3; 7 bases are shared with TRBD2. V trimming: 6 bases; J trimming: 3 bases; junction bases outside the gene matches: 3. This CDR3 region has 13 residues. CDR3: CASRSGLTDTQYF. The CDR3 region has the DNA TGTGCCAGCAGGTCGGGACTAACAGATACGCAGTATTTT.

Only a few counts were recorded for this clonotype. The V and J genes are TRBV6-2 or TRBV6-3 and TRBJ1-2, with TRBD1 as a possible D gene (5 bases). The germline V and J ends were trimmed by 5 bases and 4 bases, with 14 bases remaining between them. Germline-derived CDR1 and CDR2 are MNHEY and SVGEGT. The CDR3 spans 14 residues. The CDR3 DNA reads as TGTGCCAGCAGTCGACGATCAAGGGGCTATGGCTACACCTTC. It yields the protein CASSRRSRGYGYTF.

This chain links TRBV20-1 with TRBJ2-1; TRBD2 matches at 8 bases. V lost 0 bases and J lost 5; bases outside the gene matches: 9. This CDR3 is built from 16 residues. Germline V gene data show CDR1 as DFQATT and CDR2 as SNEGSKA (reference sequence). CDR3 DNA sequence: TGCAGTGCTAGAGATAGGGAGCGGGAGAAGGACAATGAGCAGTTCTTC. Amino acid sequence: CSARDREREKDNEQFF.

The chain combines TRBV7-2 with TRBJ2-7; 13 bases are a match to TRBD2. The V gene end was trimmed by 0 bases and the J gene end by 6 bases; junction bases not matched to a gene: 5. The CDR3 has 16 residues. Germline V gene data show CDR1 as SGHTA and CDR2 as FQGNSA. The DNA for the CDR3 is TGTGCCAGCAGCTTAGCCCCCAGACTAGCGGGAGGCGAGCAGTACTTC. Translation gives CASSLAPRLAGGEQYF.

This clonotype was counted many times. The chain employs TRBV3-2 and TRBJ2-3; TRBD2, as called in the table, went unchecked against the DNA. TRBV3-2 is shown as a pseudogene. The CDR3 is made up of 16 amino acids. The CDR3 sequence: CASSRPRTRGPDTQYF. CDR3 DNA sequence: TGTGCCAGCAGTCGACCACGGACTAGAGGGCCAGATACGCAGTATTTT.

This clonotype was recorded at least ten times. The chain's CDR3 is CSARDLAGGQNEQFF. In nucleotides, the CDR3 is TGCAGTGCTAGAGATCTAGCGGGGGGGCAAAATGAGCAGTTCTTC. The V and J genes are TRBV20-1 and TRBJ2-1, with 12 bases aligning to TRBD2. Germline CDR1 reads DFQATT; CDR2 reads SNEGSKA (reference sequence). There are 15 residues in the CDR3. V lost 0 bases and J lost 7; bases outside the gene matches: 4.

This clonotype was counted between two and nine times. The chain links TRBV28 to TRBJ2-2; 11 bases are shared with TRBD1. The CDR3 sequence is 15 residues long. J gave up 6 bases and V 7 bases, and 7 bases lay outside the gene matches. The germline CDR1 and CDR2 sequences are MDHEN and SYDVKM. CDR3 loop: CASKGQGAPAGELFF. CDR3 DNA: TGTGCCAGCAAAGGACAGGGGGCGCCGGCCGGGGAGCTGTTTTTT.

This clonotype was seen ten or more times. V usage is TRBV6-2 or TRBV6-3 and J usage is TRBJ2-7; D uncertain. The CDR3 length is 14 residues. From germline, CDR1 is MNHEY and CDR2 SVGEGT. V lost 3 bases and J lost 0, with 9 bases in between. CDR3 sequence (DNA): TGTGCCAGCAGTTATTTGGGCGCCTCCTACGAGCAGTACTTC. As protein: CASSYLGASYEQYF.

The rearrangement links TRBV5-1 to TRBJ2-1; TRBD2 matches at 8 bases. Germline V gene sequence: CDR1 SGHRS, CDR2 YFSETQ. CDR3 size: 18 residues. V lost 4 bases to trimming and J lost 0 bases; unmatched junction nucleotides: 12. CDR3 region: CASSPTTSGPSSYNEQFF. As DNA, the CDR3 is TGCGCCAGCAGCCCTACTACTAGCGGACCTAGCTCCTACAATGAGCAGTTCTTC.

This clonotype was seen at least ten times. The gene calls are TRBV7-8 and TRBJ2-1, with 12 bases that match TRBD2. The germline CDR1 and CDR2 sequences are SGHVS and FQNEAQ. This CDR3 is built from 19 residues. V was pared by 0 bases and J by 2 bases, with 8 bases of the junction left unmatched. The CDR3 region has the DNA TGTGCCAGCAGCTTAGCGCCTAGCGGGAGGGCCTGGCCCTACAATGAGCAGTTCTTC. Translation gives CASSLAPSGRAWPYNEQFF.

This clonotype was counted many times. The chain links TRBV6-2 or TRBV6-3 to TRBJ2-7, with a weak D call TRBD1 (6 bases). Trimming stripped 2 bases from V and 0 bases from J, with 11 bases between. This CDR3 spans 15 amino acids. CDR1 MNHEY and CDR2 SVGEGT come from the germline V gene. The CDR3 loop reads CASSYGQGTSYEQYF. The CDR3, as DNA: TGTGCCAGCAGTTACGGGCAGGGGACCTCCTACGAGCAGTACTTC.

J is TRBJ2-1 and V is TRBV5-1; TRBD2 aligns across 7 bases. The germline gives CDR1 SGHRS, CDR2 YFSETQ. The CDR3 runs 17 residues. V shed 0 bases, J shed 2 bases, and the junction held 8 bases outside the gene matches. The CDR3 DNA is TGCGCCAGCAGCTTGGAGTTCGCGGGAGCCACCTACAATGAGCAGTTCTTC. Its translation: CASSLEFAGATYNEQFF.

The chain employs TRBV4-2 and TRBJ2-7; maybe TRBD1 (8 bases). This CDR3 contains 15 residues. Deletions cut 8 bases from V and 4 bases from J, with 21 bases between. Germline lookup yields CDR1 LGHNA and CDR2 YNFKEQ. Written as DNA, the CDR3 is TGTGCCAGCCACGAGGGGGGGACAGGAGCTTACGAGCAGTACTTC. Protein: CASHEGGTGAYEQYF.

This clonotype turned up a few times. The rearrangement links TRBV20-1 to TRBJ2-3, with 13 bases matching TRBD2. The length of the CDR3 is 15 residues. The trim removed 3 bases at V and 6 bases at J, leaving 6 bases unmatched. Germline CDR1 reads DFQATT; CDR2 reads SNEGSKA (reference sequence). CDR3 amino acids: CSASPLAGGPDTQYF. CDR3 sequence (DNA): TGCAGTGCTAGCCCACTAGCGGGAGGGCCCGATACGCAGTATTTT.